These T cell receptor beta chains were read from a single sample in a study of Ad26.COV2.S vaccination and SARS-CoV-2 variants. TCRdb keeps only in-frame clones here, not all; method: immunoSEQ multiplex PCR. The data contain roughly 450,000 clones, around nine tenths of them singletons. Material: peripheral blood, obtained in a trial of Ad26.COV2.S vaccine versus placebo. These receptors all come from a person between 18 and 65 years old who received the Ad26.COV2.S COVID-19 vaccine or a placebo. CDR3s include the opening cysteine and the closing phenylalanine or tryptophan. The order of the fields is D gene, V gene, clone size, J gene, CDR3 protein, CDR3 DNA. The D gene is left open where the match is weak. The listing skips clone size in some rows; elsewhere it reads once, few, many or a size class.

.	TRBV7-6	.	TRBJ2-1	CASSLAQSGYNEQFF	TGTGCCAGCAGCTTAGCGCAAAGCGGCTACAATGAGCAGTTCTTC
.	TRBV4-3	.	TRBJ1-1	CASSQDPQGLRNTEAFF	TGCGCCAGCAGCCAAGACCCCCAGGGACTTAGGAACACTGAAGCTTTCTTT
.	TRBV30	.	TRBJ2-2	CAWSVGGELFF	TGTGCCTGGAGTGTAGGCGGGGAGCTGTTTTTT
.	TRBV27	.	TRBJ2-7	CASRPRPRQSSYEQYF	TGTGCCAGCAGACCGAGACCGAGGCAGAGCTCCTACGAGCAGTACTTC
.	TRBV6-5	once	TRBJ1-1	CASSWGLGTEAFF	TGTGCCAGCAGTTGGGGTCTGGGCACTGAAGCTTTCTTT
.	TRBV30	.	TRBJ2-7	CAWIDAYEQYF	TGTGCCTGGATCGACGCATACGAGCAGTACTTC
TRBD1	TRBV29-1	few	TRBJ2-2	CSVTTGGTGELFF	TGCAGCGTTACGACAGGGGGCACCGGGGAGCTGTTTTTT
.	TRBV7-9	.	TRBJ2-7	CASSLGGTRYEQYF	TGTGCCAGCAGCTTAGGGGGGACGCGGTACGAGCAGTACTTC
TRBD1	TRBV6-5	once	TRBJ1-1	CASSFGQEEAFF	TGTGCCAGCAGTTTCGGACAGGAGGAAGCTTTCTTT
.	TRBV5-8	.	TRBJ2-3	CASSLGLADSLITDTQYF	TGTGCCAGCAGCTTGGGGTTGGCGGACTCCTTAATCACAGATACGCAGTATTTT
TRBD1	TRBV7-9	.	TRBJ2-7	CASSPPRDRDYEQYF	TGTGCCAGCAGCCCTCCACGGGACAGGGACTACGAGCAGTACTTC
TRBD1	TRBV18	.	TRBJ1-5	CASSPPGQAGGNQPQHF	TGTGCCAGCTCACCACCGGGACAGGCCGGCGGCAATCAGCCCCAGCATTTT
TRBD2	TRBV15	.	TRBJ2-5	CATSRSSGTSYQETQYF	TGTGCCACCAGCAGATCCTCCGGGACTAGCTACCAAGAGACCCAGTACTTC
TRBD2	TRBV5-1	.	TRBJ2-7	CASSSGRTSGSEDEQYF	TGCGCCAGCAGCTCAGGACGGACTAGCGGGAGTGAGGACGAGCAGTACTTC
.	TRBV15	.	TRBJ2-5	CATGWETQYF	TGTGCCACAGGGTGGGAGACCCAGTACTTC
.	TRBV5-4	once	TRBJ2-7	CASSPGLPYEQYF	TGTGCCAGCAGCCCGGGACTTCCCTACGAGCAGTACTTC
TRBD2	TRBV19	.	TRBJ2-1	CATQLAGAHNEQFF	TGTGCCACTCAACTAGCGGGGGCCCACAATGAGCAGTTCTTC
TRBD2	TRBV7-2	.	TRBJ2-5	CASSLDFSGRGQETQYF	TGTGCCAGCAGCTTAGATTTTAGCGGGAGAGGACAAGAGACCCAGTACTTC
.	TRBV4-1	.	TRBJ1-1	CASSRLATAEAFF	TGCGCCAGCAGCCGCCTGGCGACAGCTGAAGCTTTCTTT
.	TRBV30	.	TRBJ1-2	CAWGEGGDTF	TGTGCCTGGGGAGAAGGAGGAGACACCTTC
TRBD1	TRBV9	.	TRBJ2-1	CASSGDRGLAGVDNEQFF	TGTGCCAGCAGCGGGGACAGGGGGCTAGCGGGAGTCGACAATGAGCAGTTCTTC
.	TRBV20-1	.	TRBJ2-2	CSASWPATGELFF	TGCAGTGCTAGTTGGCCTGCCACCGGGGAGCTGTTTTTT
TRBD2	TRBV28	once	TRBJ2-5	CASRRTSGEETQYF	TGTGCCAGCAGGCGAACTAGCGGCGAAGAGACCCAGTACTTC
.	TRBV10-1	.	TRBJ2-7	CASSESRSSSVVYEQYF	TGCGCCAGCAGTGAGTCGAGGTCTAGCTCCGTAGTGTACGAGCAGTACTTC
TRBD1	TRBV18	once	TRBJ1-6	CASSPGQGTANNSPLHF	TGTGCCAGCTCACCCGGACAGGGGACGGCGAATAATTCACCCCTCCACTTT
TRBD1	TRBV6-5	.	TRBJ1-1	CASNTPGQRHTEAFF	TGTGCCAGCAATACTCCGGGACAGAGACACACTGAAGCTTTCTTT
.	TRBV18	.	TRBJ2-5	CASSPGETQYF	TGTGCCAGCTCACCGGGCGAGACCCAGTACTTC
TRBD1	TRBV11-2	.	TRBJ2-3	CASSSRTGHTDTQYF	TGTGCCAGCAGCTCCCGGACAGGGCACACAGATACGCAGTATTTT